This is a list of T cell receptor beta chains from one sample in a study of T cell repertoires in cytomegalovirus infection. MiXCR, applied by TCRdb to the reads, yields one record per CDR3 protein. The table includes 160,000 or so distinct CDR3 sequences, less than 25% detected once. Material: PBMCs. The receptors were gathered from a human donor in good health (CMV status not recorded). Some clones in this sample may be carry-over from other donors' samples. CDR3s include the opening cysteine and the closing phenylalanine or tryptophan. The D gene is left open where the match is weak. A clone size is listed for some rows: how often the clone was seen (once, few, many), or a class if it is expanded.

clone_size: .; v_call: TRBV7-9; j_call: TRBJ2-1; cdr3_length: 20; d_call: TRBD2; cdr3_aa: CASSLSHRAGNSSSYNEQFF; cdr3_nt: TGTGCCAGCAGCTTATCTCACCGAGCGGGAAATTCTTCCTCCTACAATGAGCAGTTCTTC
clone_size: .; v_call: TRBV12-3/TRBV12-4; j_call: TRBJ1-6; cdr3_length: 15; d_call: TRBD1; cdr3_aa: CASSPRQGKESPLHF; cdr3_nt: TGTGCCAGCAGTCCTCGACAGGGGAAGGAATCACCCCTCCACTTT
clone_size: many; v_call: TRBV12-3/TRBV12-4; j_call: TRBJ2-3; cdr3_length: 14; d_call: TRBD1; cdr3_aa: CASSPGQGRDTQYF; cdr3_nt: TGTGCCAGCAGCCCCGGACAGGGGCGGGATACGCAGTATTTT
clone_size: .; v_call: TRBV4-3; j_call: TRBJ2-1; cdr3_length: 15; d_call: TRBD1; cdr3_aa: CASSLTGESYNEQFF; cdr3_nt: TGCGCCAGCAGCTTGACAGGGGAGTCCTACAATGAGCAGTTCTTC
clone_size: .; v_call: TRBV28; j_call: TRBJ1-2; cdr3_length: 13; d_call: .; cdr3_aa: CASSAIGHNGYTF; cdr3_nt: TGTGCCAGCAGTGCTATTGGGCACAATGGCTACACCTTC
clone_size: once; v_call: TRBV4-1; j_call: TRBJ2-1; cdr3_length: 13; d_call: .; cdr3_aa: CASSQQGLDEQFF; cdr3_nt: TGCGCCAGCAGCCAACAGGGATTGGATGAGCAGTTCTTC
clone_size: .; v_call: TRBV28; j_call: TRBJ2-7; cdr3_length: 15; d_call: .; cdr3_aa: CASSAVAGTDYEQYF; cdr3_nt: TGTGCCAGCAGTGCCGTGGCCGGGACGGATTACGAGCAGTACTTC
clone_size: many; v_call: TRBV7-2; j_call: TRBJ2-7; cdr3_length: 14; d_call: .; cdr3_aa: CASSLGVTGHEQYF; cdr3_nt: TGTGCCAGCAGCTTAGGGGTGACAGGCCACGAGCAGTACTTC
clone_size: few; v_call: TRBV28; j_call: TRBJ1-5; cdr3_length: 9; d_call: .; cdr3_aa: CASGQPQHF; cdr3_nt: TGTGCCAGTGGCCAGCCCCAGCATTTT
clone_size: .; v_call: TRBV2; j_call: TRBJ1-6; cdr3_length: 12; d_call: .; cdr3_aa: CASERANSPLHF; cdr3_nt: TGTGCCAGCGAAAGGGCCAATTCACCCCTCCACTTT
clone_size: .; v_call: TRBV19; j_call: TRBJ1-5; cdr3_length: 15; d_call: .; cdr3_aa: CASSIEGILHQPQHF; cdr3_nt: TGTGCCAGTAGTATCGAGGGAATTCTCCATCAGCCCCAGCATTTT
clone_size: many; v_call: TRBV9; j_call: TRBJ2-3; cdr3_length: 16; d_call: TRBD2; cdr3_aa: CASSVAGGFGTDTQYF; cdr3_nt: TGTGCCAGCAGCGTAGCGGGGGGGTTCGGAACAGATACGCAGTATTTT
clone_size: many; v_call: TRBV12-3/TRBV12-4; j_call: TRBJ2-1; cdr3_length: 14; d_call: TRBD1; cdr3_aa: CASSQTDRVNEQFF; cdr3_nt: TGTGCCAGCAGCCAAACGGACAGGGTGAATGAGCAGTTCTTC
clone_size: .; v_call: TRBV28; j_call: TRBJ2-1; cdr3_length: 15; d_call: .; cdr3_aa: CASSLTPASRNEQFF; cdr3_nt: TGTGCCAGCAGTTTAACCCCGGCGAGCCGCAATGAGCAGTTCTTC
clone_size: many; v_call: TRBV7-9; j_call: TRBJ2-3; cdr3_length: 13; d_call: .; cdr3_aa: CASSLGLTDTQYF; cdr3_nt: TGTGCCAGCAGCTTAGGGCTCACAGATACGCAGTATTTT
clone_size: many; v_call: TRBV6-5; j_call: TRBJ1-4; cdr3_length: 15; d_call: .; cdr3_aa: CASSPTGRGNEKLFF; cdr3_nt: TGTGCCAGCAGTCCAACAGGGAGGGGTAATGAAAAACTGTTTTTT
clone_size: .; v_call: TRBV6-2/TRBV6-3; j_call: TRBJ1-1; cdr3_length: 15; d_call: TRBD1; cdr3_aa: CASSSPGQGGTEAFF; cdr3_nt: TGTGCCAGCAGTTCTCCGGGACAGGGGGGGACTGAAGCTTTCTTT
clone_size: many; v_call: TRBV12-3/TRBV12-4; j_call: TRBJ2-7; cdr3_length: 12; d_call: .; cdr3_aa: CASSSGSYEQYF; cdr3_nt: TGTGCCAGCAGCTCCGGGTCCTACGAGCAGTACTTC
clone_size: few; v_call: TRBV2; j_call: TRBJ2-1; cdr3_length: 14; d_call: TRBD2; cdr3_aa: CATISGGGFNEQFF; cdr3_nt: TGTGCCACCATAAGCGGGGGGGGATTCAATGAGCAGTTCTTC
clone_size: many; v_call: TRBV7-8; j_call: TRBJ2-7; cdr3_length: 16; d_call: TRBD1; cdr3_aa: CASTPLGTGGQNEQYF; cdr3_nt: TGTGCCAGCACCCCATTGGGGACAGGGGGCCAAAACGAGCAGTACTTC
clone_size: few; v_call: TRBV7-6; j_call: TRBJ2-5; cdr3_length: 13; d_call: TRBD1; cdr3_aa: CASSFTGEETQYF; cdr3_nt: TGTGCCAGCAGCTTCACAGGGGAAGAGACCCAGTACTTC
clone_size: few; v_call: TRBV12-5; j_call: TRBJ1-4; cdr3_length: 14; d_call: TRBD1; cdr3_aa: CASGTDRGGEKLFF; cdr3_nt: TGTGCTAGTGGTACCGACAGGGGGGGGGAAAAACTGTTTTTT
clone_size: many; v_call: TRBV7-2; j_call: TRBJ1-5; cdr3_length: 13; d_call: .; cdr3_aa: CASSPRGGQPQHF; cdr3_nt: TGTGCCAGCAGCCCTCGAGGTGGGCAGCCCCAGCATTTT
clone_size: many; v_call: TRBV7-2; j_call: TRBJ1-6; cdr3_length: 18; d_call: TRBD1; cdr3_aa: CASSLSAGGGIRSSPLHF; cdr3_nt: TGTGCCAGCAGCTTATCGGCAGGGGGCGGCATTAGGAGTTCACCCCTCCACTTT
clone_size: many; v_call: TRBV7-2; j_call: TRBJ1-1; cdr3_length: 13; d_call: .; cdr3_aa: CASSSTQNTEAFF; cdr3_nt: TGTGCCAGCAGCTCGACACAGAACACTGAAGCTTTCTTT
clone_size: many; v_call: TRBV7-9; j_call: TRBJ1-6; cdr3_length: 13; d_call: .; cdr3_aa: CASSRRDNSPLHF; cdr3_nt: TGTGCCAGCAGCCGCCGAGATAATTCACCCCTCCACTTT
clone_size: .; v_call: TRBV19; j_call: TRBJ2-6; cdr3_length: 18; d_call: TRBD1; cdr3_aa: CASSETGTGGAGANVLTF; cdr3_nt: TGTGCCAGTAGTGAAACCGGGACAGGGGGCGCTGGGGCCAACGTCCTGACTTTC
clone_size: .; v_call: TRBV7-9; j_call: TRBJ2-7; cdr3_length: 12; d_call: .; cdr3_aa: CASSLSGNEQYF; cdr3_nt: TGTGCCAGCAGCTTGTCTGGAAACGAGCAGTACTTC
clone_size: .; v_call: TRBV24-1; j_call: TRBJ1-5; cdr3_length: 13; d_call: .; cdr3_aa: CATSGGNNQPQHF; cdr3_nt: TGTGCCACCAGCGGGGGTAACAATCAGCCCCAGCATTTT
clone_size: few; v_call: TRBV7-2; j_call: TRBJ2-7; cdr3_length: 15; d_call: .; cdr3_aa: CASSPRGTIRYEQYF; cdr3_nt: TGTGCCAGCAGCCCTCGGGGGACCATACGCTACGAGCAGTACTTC
clone_size: .; v_call: TRBV28; j_call: TRBJ2-1; cdr3_length: 14; d_call: .; cdr3_aa: CATVHGGSRDEQFF; cdr3_nt: TGTGCCACAGTTCACGGGGGTTCGCGGGATGAGCAGTTCTTC
clone_size: .; v_call: TRBV6-2/TRBV6-3; j_call: TRBJ2-4; cdr3_length: 16; d_call: .; cdr3_aa: CASSSLGGLAKNIQYF; cdr3_nt: TGTGCCAGCAGTTCCCTCGGGGGACTAGCCAAAAACATTCAGTACTTC
clone_size: .; v_call: TRBV20-1; j_call: TRBJ2-7; cdr3_length: 12; d_call: TRBD2; cdr3_aa: CSARLAGREQYF; cdr3_nt: TGCAGTGCACGACTAGCCGGCCGCGAGCAGTACTTC
clone_size: .; v_call: TRBV7-9; j_call: TRBJ2-7; cdr3_length: 15; d_call: TRBD2; cdr3_aa: CASRRTSGRGGEQYF; cdr3_nt: TGTGCCAGCAGACGGACTAGCGGGAGGGGCGGCGAGCAGTACTTC
clone_size: few; v_call: TRBV27; j_call: TRBJ1-6; cdr3_length: 15; d_call: TRBD1; cdr3_aa: CASARQGRMGSPLHF; cdr3_nt: TGTGCCAGCGCCCGACAGGGCCGGATGGGTTCACCCCTCCACTTT
clone_size: .; v_call: TRBV30; j_call: TRBJ1-1; cdr3_length: 19; d_call: TRBD1; cdr3_aa: CAWSVRARTGILGATEAFF; cdr3_nt: TGTGCCTGGAGTGTACGGGCACGGACAGGGATTTTGGGGGCCACTGAAGCTTTCTTT
clone_size: .; v_call: TRBV18; j_call: TRBJ2-5; cdr3_length: 15; d_call: .; cdr3_aa: CASSPEPGSLETQYF; cdr3_nt: TGTGCCAGCTCACCAGAGCCAGGGTCGCTAGAGACCCAGTACTTC
clone_size: .; v_call: TRBV28; j_call: TRBJ2-1; cdr3_length: 12; d_call: .; cdr3_aa: CASTRGRYEQFF; cdr3_nt: TGTGCCAGCACTCGAGGCCGCTATGAGCAGTTCTTC